Each of the 18 T cell receptor beta chains below was sequenced from the same sample in a study of molecular identifiers for immune sequencing clone quantification. TCRdb used MiXCR to reprocess the PCR reads, holding one entry per CDR3 protein. Among approximately 320,000 distinct CDR3 sequences listed, roughly 24% were seen once. Material: naive CD8+ T cells from blood, with Jurkat cell RNA spiked in. This sample's subset: FACS-sorted CD8+CD4-CCR7+CD45RA+ naive T cells. These TCRs come from a human donor in good health. Some libraries in this study had Jurkat cell RNA spiked in.

This clonotype has only a few counts. Compared with germline, one end of the junction differs, possibly owing to a read error. V gene TRBV7-7 combines with J gene TRBJ2-3; D unclear. There are 15 residues in the CDR3. Germline V gene sequence: CDR1 SSHAT, CDR2 FNYEAQ (reference sequence). Here the CDR3 DNA reads TGTGCTAGCAGCTTAGGTGTCGGATTTCAGGATACGCAGTATTTT. It yields the protein CASSLGVGFQDTQYF.

As for this clonotype: It may be a read error: a sequence one base away is much more abundant. The conserved phenylalanine or tryptophan normally closing the CDR3 is absent here, so this likely arose from a read error. The gene calls are TRBV5-6 and TRBJ2-1, with 11 nucleotides matching TRBD2. The V and J ends lost 4 bases and 4 bases, in that order; junction bases with no gene match: 4. The length of the CDR3 is 15 residues. Germline CDR1 is SGHDT and CDR2 is YYEEEE. CDR3 in DNA: TGTGCCAGCAGCCCGGGACTAGCGGCATACAATGAGCAGTTCTGC. This translates into CASSPGLAAYNEQFC.

This chain links TRBV4-1 with TRBJ1-1; the match to TRBD1 covers 9 bases. This CDR3 region has 15 residues. Per germline, CDR1 MGHRA and CDR2 YSYEKL. The V gene end was trimmed by 1 base and the J gene end by 4 bases; junction bases not matched to a gene: 4. The CDR3 loop is CASSQGGQGSTEAFF. CDR3 sequence (DNA): TGCGCCAGCAGCCAAGGGGGACAGGGTAGCACTGAAGCTTTCTTT.

The chain carries TRBV4-3 and TRBJ2-7, with D perhaps given as TRBD1 or TRBD2 (5 bases each). Trimming removed 4 bases at V and 3 bases at J, with 13 bases between. Germline V CDR1 and CDR2: LGHNA, YSLEER. The CDR3 spans 14 residues. CDR3 coding DNA: TGCGCCAGCAGCCGGGGGTCCGACGACTACGAGCAGTACTTC. It is translated as CASSRGSDDYEQYF.

There are a few counts of this clonotype. V usage is TRBV6-2 or TRBV6-3 and J usage is TRBJ2-7; D perhaps matches TRBD1 (5 bases). Germline-derived CDR1 and CDR2 are MNHEY and SVGEGT. With 0 bases removed from V and 2 bases from J, the gap between germline ends came to 11 bases. The CDR3 has 15 residues. The CDR3 is CASSYSTDRAYEQYF. The CDR3 bases are TGTGCCAGCAGTTACTCGACAGATCGAGCCTACGAGCAGTACTTC.

This chain connects TRBV7-2 to TRBJ2-7, with D perhaps matching TRBD1 (6 bases). Trimming cost V 5 bases and J 10 bases, with 21 bases left between them. Germline assignment: CDR1 SGHTA and CDR2 FQGNSA. This CDR3 has 14 amino acids. The CDR3 loop reads CASSGGAFSDSQYF. CDR3 in DNA: TGTGCCAGCAGCGGCGGAGCTTTCTCGGACAGCCAGTACTTC.

Notes on this clonotype: This clone may be a read error of a much larger clone one base away. The chain joins TRBV6-5 to TRBJ1-5, with D unclear. Between the trimmed V and J ends, which lost 0 bases and 7 bases, there was a span of 7 bases. CDR3 length: 13 residues. CDR1 is MNHEY, CDR2 SVGAGI, per germline. The CDR3 protein is CASSYSNTQPQHF. CDR3 in DNA: TGTGCCAGCAGTTACTCGAATACCCAGCCCCAGCATTTT.

V gene TRBV9 combines with J gene TRBJ2-2, with TRBD2 identical over 8 bases. Germline CDR1 is SGDLS and CDR2 is YYNGEE. The length of the CDR3 is 14 residues. V lost 3 bases and J lost 7; bases outside the gene matches: 5. The CDR3 sequence: CASSEAGEVGELFF. The CDR3 bases are TGTGCCAGCAGCGAAGCGGGAGAGGTCGGGGAGCTGTTTTTT. Full variable domain (outside the CDR3, taken from reference TRBV9 and TRBJ2-2): DSGVTQTPKHLITATGQRVTLRCSPRSGDLSVYWYQQSLDQGLQFLIQYYNGEERAKGNILERFSAQQFPDLHSELNLSSLELGDSALYFCASSEAGEVGELFFGEGSRLTVL.

This clonotype occurred many times. This rearrangement joins TRBV7-9 to TRBJ1-1; 10 positions match TRBD1. Germline CDR1 is SEHNR and CDR2 is FQNEAQ (reference sequence). The CDR3 totals 14 residues. Unmatched junction bases numbered 4, after V lost 5 bases and J lost 4 bases. As DNA, the CDR3 is TGTGCCAGCAGCGTAGGACAGGGGGTCACTGAAGCTTTCTTT. Translation: CASSVGQGVTEAFF.

Notes on this clonotype: This sequence may be a read error, since a much larger clone differs from it by one base. The V call is TRBV6-1, the J call TRBJ1-1, with D uncertain. Germline CDR1 is MNHNS and CDR2 is SASEGT. The CDR3 covers 11 residues. The DNA of the CDR3 is TGTACCAGCCCTATGGGTAGTGAAGCTTTCTTT. This translates into CTSPMGSEAFF.

A few counts support this clonotype. The chain carries TRBV6-2 or TRBV6-3 and TRBJ2-3, with D perhaps matching TRBD2 (6 bases). Between the trimmed V and J ends, which lost 2 bases and 0 bases, there was a span of 24 bases. The CDR3 runs to 20 residues. CDR1 and CDR2 from the germline V gene are MNHEY and SVGEGT. For the CDR3, the DNA is TGTGCCAGCAGTTACCCTAGCGAGTGGGAGAGGGAAGGTAGCACAGATACGCAGTATTTT. It encodes CASSYPSEWEREGSTDTQYF.

This clonotype was detected many times. The chain has TRBV20-1 and TRBJ1-5; 8 bases agree with TRBD1. J lost 5 bases, V lost 0 bases, and 3 bases had no gene match. This CDR3 contains 14 residues. CDR1 DFQATT and CDR2 SNEGSKA come from the germline V gene (reference sequence). The CDR3 DNA sequence: TGCAGTGCTAGAGACAGGGGGCTCTATCAGCCCCAGCATTTT. This encodes CSARDRGLYQPQHF.

In regard to this clonotype: A much more abundant neighbour one base away suggests this may be a read error. The chain joins TRBV9 to TRBJ2-5; D is unresolved. The germline V gene encodes CDR1 SGDLS and CDR2 YYNGEE. The CDR3 is 13 residues long. The DNA of the CDR3 is TGTGCCAGCAGCGTAGGAGGAGAAGAGCCCCAGTACTTC. Protein product: CASSVGGEEPQYF.

V and J are TRBV6-6 and TRBJ2-5; D is undetermined. CDR1 is MNHNY and CDR2 is SVGAGI in the germline V gene (reference sequence). Trimming took 10 bases from V and 5 from J, leaving 20 bases between them. CDR3 size: 14 residues. The CDR3: CATPTPNAGETQYF. CDR3 in DNA: TGTGCCACCCCAACCCCGAATGCCGGGGAGACCCAGTACTTC.

There are many counts of this clonotype. J is TRBJ1-1 and V is TRBV20-1; no firm D call. Germline CDR1 reads DFQATT; CDR2 reads SNEGSKA (reference sequence). V lost 0 bases and J 4 bases, leaving 9 bases between the germline ends. The CDR3 contains 13 residues. The CDR3 sequence: CSARDLGSTEAFF. DNA of the CDR3: TGCAGTGCTAGAGATCTGGGGAGCACTGAAGCTTTCTTT.

This clonotype was counted at least ten times. The V and J genes are TRBV27 and TRBJ1-6; D is unresolved. The CDR3 is made up of 14 amino acids. Germline values: CDR1 MNHEY, CDR2 SMNVEV (reference sequence). With 6 bases removed from V and 7 bases from J, the gap between germline ends came to 13 bases. The CDR3 region has the DNA TGTGCCAGCAGGTTGGACCTCAGGAATTCACCCCTCCACTTT. Translation: CASRLDLRNSPLHF.

The chain links TRBV19 to TRBJ1-2, with no clear D. The germline gives CDR1 LNHDA, CDR2 SQIVND (reference sequence). The CDR3 has 14 amino acids. V was trimmed by 1 base and J by 2 bases, leaving 8 bases between them. The CDR3 DNA reads TGTGCCAGTAGTATAGCCAGTCTCAACTATGGCTACACCTTC. Translation: CASSIASLNYGYTF.

The rearrangement uses TRBV11-3 and TRBJ2-1; D is unclear. V gave up 5 bases and J gave up 5 bases, with 10 bases separating them. The CDR3 runs to 13 residues. CDR1 and CDR2 (germline): SGHNT, YENEEA. CDR3: CASSSDIDNEQFF. CDR3 sequence (DNA): TGTGCCAGCAGCAGTGACATCGACAATGAGCAGTTCTTC.